The 32 T cell receptor beta chains presented below share a single source sample, sequenced in a study of OX40 agonist ivuxolimab in advanced cancers. This table comes from immunoSEQ multiplex PCR, and its TCRdb copy is limited to in-frame clones, with some not included. Of 70,000 to 100,000 clones listed, around 89% are singletons. The specimen comprised CD4+ or CD8+ T cells sorted from blood, sampled in a trial of the OX40 agonist ivuxolimab. These receptors came from an adult with an advanced solid tumor such as melanoma, head and neck, liver or kidney cancer.

V and J are TRBV7-2 and TRBJ2-1; D is undetermined. V was trimmed by 6 bases and J by 6 bases, leaving 3 bases between them. From germline, CDR1 is SGHTA and CDR2 FQGNSA. The CDR3 extends over 10 amino acids. The CDR3 bases are TGTGCCAGCAGTCGCAATGAGCAGTTCTTC. It translates to CASSRNEQFF.

The genes are TRBV10-2 and TRBJ1-1; D not certain. CDR1 and CDR2 (germline): WSHSY, SAAADI. This CDR3 comprises 11 residues. V gave up 6 bases and J gave up 8 bases, with 10 bases separating them. CDR3 bases: TGCGCCAGCAGAGAAGCCGGGGAAGCTTTCTTT. Protein: CASREAGEAFF.

The chain carries TRBV18 and TRBJ2-7; TRBD2 might be the D (6 bases). V lost 6 bases to trimming and J lost 10 bases, with 28 bases between them. This CDR3 comprises 16 residues. Germline CDR1 reads KGHSH; CDR2 reads LQKENI. The CDR3 region has the DNA TGTGCCAGCTCGCCTCGTACTAGCTCCCGTGATGGAGAACAGTACTTC. It is translated as CASSPRTSSRDGEQYF.

The V gene is TRBV5-1, the J gene TRBJ1-1; D not resolved. The CDR3 has 13 residues. Trimming took off 5 bases at V and 1 base at J, with 9 bases between the two ends. Germline CDR1 SGHRS, CDR2 YFSETQ. The DNA for the CDR3 is TGCGCCAGCAGGGAACAGCCGAACACTGAAGCTTTCTTT. Translating gives CASREQPNTEAFF.

The rearrangement links TRBV7-9 to TRBJ1-1; D not resolved. The CDR3 is 15 amino acids. The germline V gene encodes CDR1 SEHNR and CDR2 FQNEAQ (reference sequence). Deletions cut 5 bases from V and 3 bases from J, with 16 bases between. DNA for the CDR3: TGTGCCAGCAGCGCCCGGGAGGGAGATTACACTGAAGCTTTCTTT. Translated: CASSAREGDYTEAFF.

The chain uses TRBV4-2 and TRBJ2-2; D is possibly TRBD1 or TRBD2 (5 bases each). From germline, CDR1 is LGHNA and CDR2 YNFKEQ. This CDR3 contains 15 residues. V was shortened by 1 base and J by 8 bases, with 14 bases between the two germline ends. As DNA, the CDR3 is TGTGCCAGCAGCCAAGTGGACGCTTGGGGGGGGGAGCTGTTTTTT. As protein: CASSQVDAWGGELFF.

The chain has TRBV28 and TRBJ2-3; D is perhaps TRBD2 (6 bases). Germline V CDR1 and CDR2: MDHEN, SYDVKM. The CDR3 is 15 residues long. With 4 bases removed from V and 1 base from J, the gap between germline ends came to 12 bases. Here the CDR3 DNA reads TGTGCCAGCAGTTCAGCGGGCGGTGGCACAGATACGCAGTATTTT. Its translation is CASSSAGGGTDTQYF.

This clone has more than one count but fewer than ten. The chain couples TRBV7-9 to TRBJ1-1; no reliable D call. Trimming pared 3 bases from V and 4 bases from J, leaving 6 bases between. Germline V gene lookup returns CDR1 SEHNR and CDR2 FQNEAQ (reference sequence). This CDR3 has 12 amino acids. The chain's CDR3 is CASSFGATEAFF. CDR3 nucleotides: TGTGCCAGCAGCTTTGGCGCCACTGAAGCTTTCTTT. The variable domain in full, with the rest retrieved from reference TRBV7-9 and TRBJ1-1, is DTGVSQNPRHKITKRGQNVTFRCDPISEHNRLYWYRQTLGQGPEFLTYFQNEAQLEKSRLLSDRFSAERPKGSFSTLEIQRTEQGDSAMYLCASSFGATEAFFGQGTRLTVV.

The V and J genes are TRBV4-2 and TRBJ2-7; TRBD2 might be the D (5 bases). The germline V and J ends were trimmed by 1 base and 4 bases, with 8 bases remaining between them. Looked up from germline, CDR1 is LGHNA and CDR2 is YNFKEQ. CDR3 length: 13 amino acids. The CDR3 bases are TGTGCCAGCAGCCAAGGACCGGGATACGAGCAGTACTTC. Translated: CASSQGPGYEQYF.

The chain joins TRBV11-2 to TRBJ2-7, with TRBD1 matching 7 bases. CDR1 is SGHAT and CDR2 is FQNNGV in the germline V gene. This CDR3 contains 14 residues. V was clipped by 0 bases and J by 2 bases; unmatched bases: 1. The CDR3 DNA is TGTGCCAGCAGCTTAGAACAGGGGCCCTACGAGCAGTACTTC. It specifies CASSLEQGPYEQYF.

This rearrangement joins TRBV27 to TRBJ1-4; D remains ambiguous. Deletions cut 2 bases from V and 5 bases from J, with 9 bases between. Germline V gives CDR1 MNHEY, CDR2 SMNVEV (reference sequence). This CDR3 region has 14 residues. The CDR3 DNA reads as TGTGCCAGCAGTTTAGTAGGACCGAATGAAAAACTGTTTTTT. Translating it yields CASSLVGPNEKLFF.

This chain joins TRBV4-1 and TRBJ2-7; D possibly corresponds to TRBD2 (6 bases). The germline V gene encodes CDR1 MGHRA and CDR2 YSYEKL. V lost 5 bases and J 5 bases, leaving 22 bases between the germline ends. CDR3 size: 16 residues. In DNA form, the CDR3 reads TGCGCCAGCAGCGGCAGGGTTGCGGGCGGGAACAACGAGCAGTACTTC. Amino acid sequence: CASSGRVAGGNNEQYF.

The rearrangement joins TRBV30 to TRBJ1-6; maybe TRBD1 (5 bases). The CDR3 has 14 residues. Germline CDR1 and CDR2: GTSNPN and SVGIG (reference sequence). V lost 5 bases to trimming and J lost 5 bases, with 13 bases between them. The CDR3 coding sequence is TGTGCCTGGCTCCGGGACCGAAATAATTCACCCCTCCACTTT. It codes for CAWLRDRNNSPLHF.

As concerns this clone: The same CDR3 also results from other DNA sequences found in this sample. V gene TRBV6-6 combines with J gene TRBJ1-5; D ambiguous. The V gene lost 3 bases and the J gene lost 4 bases, with 10 bases spanning the gap. Germline V lookup: CDR1 MNHNY, CDR2 SVGAGI (reference sequence). This CDR3 has 14 residues. CDR3 in DNA: TGTGCCAGCAGTTATAGGGTGGATAATCAGCCCCAGCATTTT. It yields the protein CASSYRVDNQPQHF.

This clone was recorded once. V and J are TRBV5-4 and TRBJ2-1, with TRBD1 matching 7 bases. The junction had 6 bases not matched to a gene; V was cut back by 4 bases and J by 5 bases. This CDR3 is 14 amino acids long. Germline CDR1 SGHNT, CDR2 YYREEE (reference sequence). CDR3 residues: CASSALGTDNEQFF. The CDR3 DNA sequence: TGTGCCAGCAGCGCGCTCGGGACAGACAATGAGCAGTTCTTC.

The V and J genes are TRBV29-1 and TRBJ2-7, with no clear D. The CDR3 covers 13 residues. CDR1 and CDR2 from the germline V gene are SQVTM and ANQGSEA. V was pared by 4 bases and J by 0 bases, with 10 bases between. As DNA, the CDR3 is TGCAGCGTTGCTTTCATGGGCTCCTACGAGCAGTACTTC. Residues: CSVAFMGSYEQYF.

The chain carries TRBV9 and TRBJ2-1; 8 nucleotides line up with TRBD2. This CDR3 has 15 amino acids. Germline CDR1 reads SGDLS; CDR2 reads YYNGEE. V shed 3 bases, J shed 4 bases, and the junction held 6 bases outside the gene matches. The CDR3: CASSELAGLYNEQFF. CDR3 nucleotide sequence: TGTGCCAGCAGCGAGTTAGCGGGACTTTACAATGAGCAGTTCTTC.

Concerning this clone itself: The junction does not match germline at one end; this may be a read error. V usage is TRBV7-7 and J usage is TRBJ2-7; D possibly uses TRBD1 or TRBD2 (5 bases each). This CDR3 region has 17 residues. Per germline, CDR1 SSHAT and CDR2 FNYEAQ (reference sequence). In nucleotides, the CDR3 is TGTGCTAGCAGCTCGGGGTGGGAGCAGGGAAGCTCCTACGAGCAGTACTTC. Translation: CASSSGWEQGSSYEQYF.

The chain links TRBV21-1 to TRBJ2-4; the tabulated D call, TRBD2, remains unverified against the DNA. TRBV21-1 is recorded as a pseudogene. The CDR3 runs to 13 residues. In DNA form, the CDR3 reads TGTGCCAGCAGCAAAAGGCTAGAGAGCATTCAGTACTTC. Encoded protein: CASSKRLESIQYF.

On this clone itself: One end of the junction fails to match germline, which may point to a read error. J is TRBJ2-1 and V is TRBV7-7, with 11 bases identical to TRBD2. Germline assignment: CDR1 SSHAT and CDR2 FNYEAQ (reference sequence). This CDR3 is built from 15 residues. CDR3 amino acids: CASSLIAGGYNEQFF. The DNA of the CDR3 is TGTGCTAGCAGCCTAATAGCGGGAGGGTACAATGAGCAGTTCTTC.

The genes are TRBV18 and TRBJ2-7; 9 nucleotides match TRBD2. The CDR3 is made up of 12 amino acids. The V segment lost 6 bases and the J segment 6 bases; nucleotides outside the gene matches: 3. CDR1 is KGHSH, CDR2 LQKENI, per germline. CDR3 in DNA: TGTGCCAGCTCCCGAGCGGGAGGCGAGCAGTACTTC. Protein sequence: CASSRAGGEQYF.

V usage is TRBV6-5 and J usage is TRBJ1-6; TRBD1 might be the D (6 bases). The CDR3 runs to 14 residues. With 6 bases removed from V and 14 bases from J, the gap between germline ends came to 20 bases. CDR1 and CDR2 (germline): MNHEY, SVGAGI. In DNA, the CDR3 is TGTGCCAGCAGCTCCGGGACATTTTCGAATGCCCTCCACTTT. This translates into CASSSGTFSNALHF.

The genes are TRBV2 and TRBJ2-2; TRBD1 is a possible D gene (5 bases). Germline V gene data show CDR1 as SNHLY and CDR2 as FYNNEI. The CDR3 extends over 13 amino acids. V was clipped by 8 bases and J by 7 bases, with 14 bases between them. CDR3 protein: CASEGLGVGELFF. The CDR3 bases are TGTGCCAGCGAAGGGTTAGGGGTCGGGGAGCTGTTTTTT.

Here the CDR3 DNA reads TGTGCCAGCAGCGGGGCAGAACTAGGAGTAAAGGGCTTGACAGATACGCAGTATTTT. This translates into CASSGAELGVKGLTDTQYF. The V call is TRBV9, the J call TRBJ2-3; TRBD2 is a possible D gene (5 bases). Deletions cut 3 bases from V and 3 bases from J, with 26 bases between. CDR1 is SGDLS, CDR2 YYNGEE, per germline. This CDR3 spans 19 amino acids.

In the case of this clone: The junction shows a germline mismatch at one end, possibly a read error. The V gene is TRBV28, the J gene TRBJ1-4, with D possibly being TRBD1 (6 bases). There are 12 residues in the CDR3. Germline assignment: CDR1 MDHEN and CDR2 SYDVKM. The CDR3 DNA reads as TGTGCCAGCAGTTTAACGGTGGGACACCTTCATTTT. Amino acids: CASSLTVGHLHF.

The chain has TRBV5-6 and TRBJ2-7, with a weak D call TRBD1 (5 bases). Trimming removed 2 bases at V and 2 bases at J, with 11 bases between. The germline gives CDR1 SGHDT, CDR2 YYEEEE. The CDR3 sequence is 14 residues long. CDR3 amino acids: CASSFSLGAYEQYF. The CDR3 coding sequence is TGTGCCAGCAGCTTTAGTCTAGGGGCCTACGAGCAGTACTTC.

This sequence joins TRBV10-3 and TRBJ2-3, with 12 bases fitting TRBD1. Unmatched junction bases numbered 8, after V lost 3 bases and J lost 4 bases. Germline CDR1 is ENHRY and CDR2 is SYGVKD. CDR3 length: 17 residues. CDR3 sequence: CAISETGTGGAADTQYF. The CDR3 DNA reads as TGTGCCATCAGTGAAACCGGGACAGGGGGCGCCGCAGATACGCAGTATTTT.

This clone occurred a few times. Written as DNA, the CDR3 is TGTGCCAGCAGCTTAGTACAGGACACTGAAGCTTTCTTT. Protein product: CASSLVQDTEAFF. The chain employs TRBV13 and TRBJ1-1; D may be TRBD1 (5 bases). Trimming shortened V by 1 base and J by 3 bases, and 6 bases separated the two germline ends. This CDR3 region has 13 residues. Germline V CDR1 and CDR2: PRHDT, FYEKMQ (reference sequence).

The chain has TRBV5-4 and TRBJ2-1; TRBD2 is a possible D gene (5 bases). The CDR3 covers 14 residues. The germline CDR1 and CDR2 sequences are SGHNT and YYREEE (reference sequence). Trimming stripped 0 bases from V and 7 bases from J, with 11 bases between. CDR3 sequence reads: CASSLGAPGNEQFF. CDR3 nucleotides: TGTGCCAGCAGCTTGGGGGCACCGGGGAATGAGCAGTTCTTC.

The chain is built from TRBV27 and TRBJ1-6; D may be TRBD1 (6 bases). This CDR3 is 16 amino acids long. Germline V gives CDR1 MNHEY, CDR2 SMNVEV (reference sequence). Trimming removed 6 bases at V and 8 bases at J, with 20 bases between. The CDR3 DNA reads TGTGCCAGCAGCCCCTCGGTGAGGGGGGGCGATTCACCCCTCCACTTT. It encodes CASSPSVRGGDSPLHF.

This clone was counted once. V and J are TRBV5-1 and TRBJ2-1; D gene unclear. Looked up from germline, CDR1 is SGHRS and CDR2 is YFSETQ. Trimming left V 0 bases short and J 6 bases short, with 10 bases between. The CDR3 extends over 14 amino acids. CDR3 coding DNA: TGCGCCAGCAGCTTGGCCGTGTCGGGCAATGAGCAGTTCTTC. Amino acids: CASSLAVSGNEQFF.

V is TRBV5-1 and J is TRBJ1-6, with D hard to call. The CDR3 loop spans 15 amino acids. Trimming took off 0 bases at V and 7 bases at J, with 11 bases between the two ends. Germline V CDR1 and CDR2: SGHRS, YFSETQ. In nucleotides, the CDR3 is TGCGCCAGCAGCTTGGCCGACGCAGGAAATTCACCCCTCCACTTT. Amino acids: CASSLADAGNSPLHF.